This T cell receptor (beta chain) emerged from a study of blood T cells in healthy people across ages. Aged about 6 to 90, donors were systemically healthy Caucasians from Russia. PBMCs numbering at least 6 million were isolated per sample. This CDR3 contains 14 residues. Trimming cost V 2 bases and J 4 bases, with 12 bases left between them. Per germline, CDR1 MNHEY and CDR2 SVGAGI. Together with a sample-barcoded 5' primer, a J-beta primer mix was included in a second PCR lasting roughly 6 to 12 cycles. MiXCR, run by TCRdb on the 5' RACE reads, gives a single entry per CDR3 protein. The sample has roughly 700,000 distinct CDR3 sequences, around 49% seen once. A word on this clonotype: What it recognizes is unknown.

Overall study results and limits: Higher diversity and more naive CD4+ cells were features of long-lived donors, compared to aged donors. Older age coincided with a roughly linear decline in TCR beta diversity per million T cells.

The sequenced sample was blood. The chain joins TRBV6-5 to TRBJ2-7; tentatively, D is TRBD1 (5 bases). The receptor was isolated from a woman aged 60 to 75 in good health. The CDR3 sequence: CASSYGSSGYEQYF. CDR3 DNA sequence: TGTGCCAGCAGTTACGGTTCCTCAGGGTACGAGCAGTACTTC.